Listed here is a single T cell receptor (beta chain). The target antigen is unknown. This entry comes from a study of chemoradiotherapy in HPV16-positive cancers. Notes on the study in general: Better recurrence-free survival went with HPV-responsive T-cell expansion in HPV16-positive patients. Candidate HPV-specific clones and E7-related TCR motifs grew in tumor during treatment.

Here immunoSEQ multiplex PCR was the method, and the copy in TCRdb shows in-frame clones only, minus some. The table has 6,000 to 8,000 clones, over 60% seen once; the top ten hold 3.6%. The TCR comes from a human donor with HPV-associated anogenital cancer. The sample was gathered from a patient who underwent chemoradiotherapy.

DNA of the CDR3: TGTGCCATCAGCCCACAGGGATTGAATCAGCCCCAGCATTTT. Protein: CAISPQGLNQPQHF. The chain uses TRBV10-3 and TRBJ1-5, with D possibly TRBD1 on 6 matching bases. Germline V gene sequence: CDR1 ENHRY, CDR2 SYGVKD. V was cut by 6 bases and J by 4 bases, with 13 bases left in between. The CDR3 contains 14 residues.